The text below deals with one T cell receptor (beta chain). Its specificity is not known. Memory T cells were CD45RO+, naive were CD45RA+, sorted by FACS. The germline gives CDR1 MNHEY, CDR2 SVGAGI. The CDR3 runs to 15 residues. Trimming left V 5 bases short and J 2 bases short, with 14 bases between. Assay used: immunoSEQ multiplex PCR; TCRdb lists only in-frame clones, some missing. The sample shows 30,000 or so clones, more than 65% of them seen only once. The data are from a study of regulatory dendritic cells for organ transplantation. Broader study findings: Mature dendritic cells appeared to drive more memory CD8+ clonal expansion than regulatory ones. Of resting T cell subsets, memory CD8+ had the most alloreactive clonotypes. Memory T cells were less diverse than naive, with memory CD8+ most oligoclonal.

Sequencing input: naive CD8+ T cells from blood. Subset here: CD45RA+ naive T cells. J is TRBJ2-3 and V is TRBV6-5; D is perhaps TRBD2 (6 bases). The sequence derives from a human donor in good health. CDR3 in amino acids: CASSNIRDSTDTQYF. CDR3 bases: TGTGCCAGCAGTAACATCCGGGACTCCACAGATACGCAGTATTTT.